The 25 T cell receptor beta chains below come from one sample, sequenced in a study of shared clonotypes between healthy human individuals. Sequenced by immunoSEQ multiplex PCR; TCRdb stores in-frame clones only, minus some. The table lists fewer than 3 million clones, less than 95% of them singletons. The sample comprised naive CD4+ T cells from PBMCs. Sample subset: CD45RA+ positively selected. The source is a man younger than 35 in good health. Some clones in this sample may be carry-over from other donors' samples.

Of note for this clone: Different DNA sequences within this sample yield the same CDR3. This chain connects TRBV9 to TRBJ2-1; 7 bases map to TRBD2. This CDR3 has 16 residues. V lost 2 bases and J lost 0; bases outside the gene matches: 5. Per germline, CDR1 SGDLS and CDR2 YYNGEE. CDR3 DNA sequence: TGTGCCAGCAGCGTTTCTGGCGGGAGCTCCTACAATGAGCAGTTCTTC. Translated, it gives CASSVSGGSSYNEQFF.

This clone was seen a single time. V gene TRBV7-2 combines with J gene TRBJ1-3, with D unresolved. There are 16 residues in the CDR3. V was pared by 5 bases and J by 4 bases, with 18 bases between. Looked up from germline, CDR1 is SGHTA and CDR2 is FQGNSA. The CDR3, as DNA: TGTGCCAGCAGCACCTCCGGGCCCTTGGCCGGAAACACCATATATTTT. Protein product: CASSTSGPLAGNTIYF.

The J gene is TRBJ2-7, the V gene TRBV28, with D maybe TRBD2 (6 bases). V lost 5 bases and J 0 bases, leaving 14 bases between the germline ends. Germline lookup yields CDR1 MDHEN and CDR2 SYDVKM. This CDR3 has 15 residues. In nucleotides, the CDR3 is TGTGCCAGCAGTGGGGCTAGCGCCAGCTCCTACGAGCAGTACTTC. Protein sequence: CASSGASASSYEQYF.

This sequence joins TRBV6-1 and TRBJ2-3; D not certain. V was trimmed by 5 bases and J by 2 bases, leaving 11 bases between them. The CDR3 loop spans 14 amino acids. Germline values: CDR1 MNHNS, CDR2 SASEGT. For the CDR3, the DNA is TGTGCCAGCAGTCCCCGGGCCTCCACAGATACGCAGTATTTT. Translated, it gives CASSPRASTDTQYF.

This sequence joins TRBV29-1 and TRBJ2-5; 14 positions match TRBD2. The DNA end favors TRBJ2-7, so the J call may be wrong. The CDR3 is 15 residues long. CDR1 and CDR2 (germline): SQVTM, ANQGSEA. DNA for the CDR3: TGCAGCGTCGCGAAGGGACTAGCGGGAGTAGGCGAGCAGTACTTC. Amino acids: CSVAKGLAGVGEQYF.

This clone was picked up one time. The chain carries TRBV11-2 and TRBJ2-7; possibly TRBD2 for D (5 bases). CDR1 is SGHAT and CDR2 is FQNNGV in the germline V gene. V lost 2 bases and J lost 2, with 13 bases in between. CDR3 size: 15 residues. The chain's CDR3 is CASSLTRSSPYEQYF. The CDR3 region has the DNA TGTGCCAGCAGCTTAACTAGGAGTTCCCCCTACGAGCAGTACTTC.

V and J are TRBV6-4 and TRBJ2-2; unclear D gene. From germline, CDR1 is MRHNA and CDR2 SNTAGT. Trimming took off 4 bases at V and 4 bases at J, with 7 bases between the two ends. The CDR3 is 13 residues long. The CDR3 DNA sequence: TGTGCCAGCAGTGCCTCTATCACCGGGGAGCTGTTTTTT. Its protein product is CASSASITGELFF.

The rearrangement uses TRBV27 and TRBJ2-6; D is possibly TRBD1 or TRBD2 (5 bases each). The V gene lost 9 bases and the J gene lost 0 bases, with 15 bases spanning the gap. The germline gives CDR1 MNHEY, CDR2 SMNVEV (reference sequence). The CDR3 loop spans 16 amino acids. The CDR3 DNA is TGTGCCAGTATGAAGGGACGGAGCTCTGGGGCCAACGTCCTGACTTTC. Translated, it gives CASMKGRSSGANVLTF.

The chain is built from TRBV7-9 and TRBJ2-7; D is possibly TRBD1 (9 bases). Per the germline V gene, CDR1 is SEHNR and CDR2 is FQNEAQ (reference sequence). CDR3 length: 15 residues. The ends were cut back, 8 bases at V and 4 bases at J, with 21 bases in the middle. The CDR3 region is CASESTGGTGYEQYF. CDR3 sequence (DNA): TGTGCCAGCGAGTCTACGGGGGGGACAGGGTACGAGCAGTACTTC.

V gene TRBV9 combines with J gene TRBJ1-2; D possibly corresponds to TRBD1 (5 bases). The CDR3 length is 17 residues. V lost 4 bases and J 8 bases, leaving 27 bases between the germline ends. Germline V lookup: CDR1 SGDLS, CDR2 YYNGEE. For the CDR3, the DNA is TGTGCCAGCAGCCCACGTCCCGGGACCCGGACAAGTGAAGGCTACACCTTC. Translating it yields CASSPRPGTRTSEGYTF.

Concerning this clone: Other DNA sequences in this specimen translate into the identical CDR3. The CDR3 bases are TGTGCCAGCAGTTTCCCCTCCTACAATGAGCAGTTCTTC. Translated: CASSFPSYNEQFF. The rearrangement joins TRBV28 to TRBJ2-1; D remains ambiguous. The CDR3 spans 13 residues. Trimming stripped 3 bases from V and 0 bases from J, with 3 bases between. CDR1 is MDHEN and CDR2 is SYDVKM in the germline V gene.

The chain joins TRBV6-5 to TRBJ2-7, with TRBD2 matching 13 bases. The CDR3 spans 15 residues. Trimming cost V 4 bases and J 3 bases; bases outside gene matches: 3. The germline V gene encodes CDR1 MNHEY and CDR2 SVGAGI. The CDR3: CASSFGLAGVYEQYF. The DNA of the CDR3 is TGTGCCAGCAGTTTCGGACTAGCGGGAGTCTACGAGCAGTACTTC.

V gene TRBV6-5 combines with J gene TRBJ2-5; 7 bases map to TRBD1. Per germline, CDR1 MNHEY and CDR2 SVGAGI. This CDR3 comprises 14 residues. The V gene end was trimmed by 6 bases and the J gene end by 2 bases; junction bases not matched to a gene: 6. The CDR3 reads CASRGTGDQETQYF. CDR3 coding DNA: TGTGCCAGCAGAGGAACAGGGGATCAAGAGACCCAGTACTTC.

This chain links TRBV2 with TRBJ2-2, with TRBD2 as a possible D gene (5 bases). The CDR3 is 13 amino acids. V dropped 6 bases and J dropped 5 bases, with 10 bases sitting between them. Germline CDR1 SNHLY, CDR2 FYNNEI. CDR3 region: CASRDTRTGELFF. The CDR3 region has the DNA TGTGCCAGCAGGGATACTAGGACCGGGGAGCTGTTTTTT.

As concerns this clone: Different DNA sequences within this sample yield the same CDR3. The rearrangement links TRBV18 to TRBJ1-1, with TRBD1 identical over 8 bases. CDR1 and CDR2 from the germline V gene are KGHSH and LQKENI. V shed 3 bases, J shed 1 base, and the junction held 1 base outside the gene matches. This CDR3 contains 14 residues. Here the CDR3 DNA reads TGTGCCAGCTCACCCGACAGGGGGAACACTGAAGCTTTCTTT. It specifies CASSPDRGNTEAFF.

This sequence joins TRBV19 and TRBJ1-2; D gene ambiguous. This CDR3 is 14 amino acids long. Trimming shortened V by 3 bases and J by 5 bases, and 13 bases separated the two germline ends. The V gene's germline CDR1 is LNHDA and CDR2 SQIVND (reference sequence). Written as DNA, the CDR3 is TGTGCCAGTAGTATCAGTTCACCCGGGTATGGCTACACCTTC. Translated, it gives CASSISSPGYGYTF.

The chain combines TRBV18 with TRBJ2-1, with 14 bases fitting TRBD2. Germline V gene sequence: CDR1 KGHSH, CDR2 LQKENI. The CDR3 covers 18 residues. Losses at the gene ends were 6 bases for V and 4 bases for J; bases not matched to a gene: 11. The chain's CDR3 is CASSLIGTSGRGYNEQFF. The CDR3 coding sequence is TGTGCCAGCTCGCTGATCGGGACTAGCGGGAGAGGGTACAATGAGCAGTTCTTC. Full variable domain (rest looked up from reference TRBV18 and TRBJ2-1): NAGVMQNPRHLVRRRGQEARLRCSPMKGHSHVYWYRQLPEEGLKFMVYLQKENIIDESGMPKERFSAEFPKEGPSILRIQQVVRGDSAAYFCASSLIGTSGRGYNEQFFGPGTRLTVL.

This chain uses TRBV28 with TRBJ2-1, with 12 nucleotides matching TRBD2. Germline CDR1 MDHEN, CDR2 SYDVKM. This CDR3 region has 16 residues. With 5 bases clipped from V and 8 bases from J, the junction kept 10 bases outside the gene matches. The CDR3 region has the DNA TGTGCCAGCAGTACCTCTAGCGGGAGGGCCGTGTATGAGCAGTTCTTC. It codes for CASSTSSGRAVYEQFF. Full variable domain (missing parts from reference TRBV28 and TRBJ2-1): DVKVTQSSRYLVKRTGEKVFLECVQDMDHENMFWYRQDPGLGLRLIYFSYDVKMKEKGDIPEGYSVSREKKERFSLILESASTNQTSMYLCASSTSSGRAVYEQFFGPGTRLTVL.

The V and J genes are TRBV5-1 and TRBJ1-1; 7 nucleotides match TRBD1. The CDR3 sequence is 14 residues long. CDR1 is SGHRS, CDR2 YFSETQ, per germline. The trim removed 4 bases at V and 4 bases at J, leaving 7 bases unmatched. CDR3 nucleotide sequence: TGCGCCAGCAGCCATCAGGGGGACGTCACTGAAGCTTTCTTT. Translated: CASSHQGDVTEAFF.

To note about this clone: Within the sample, other DNA sequences also encode this same CDR3. This chain connects TRBV19 to TRBJ2-5, with a possible D match to TRBD2 (5 bases). Germline values: CDR1 LNHDA, CDR2 SQIVND (reference sequence). V gave up 5 bases and J gave up 2 bases, with 9 bases separating them. This CDR3 has 13 residues. For the CDR3, the DNA is TGTGCCAGTAGTTCGCGAGGGCAAGAGACCCAGTACTTC. Its protein product is CASSSRGQETQYF. The full variable domain, in which reference TRBV19 and TRBJ2-5 provide the parts outside the CDR3, is DGGITQSPKYLFRKEGQNVTLSCEQNLNHDAMYWYRQDPGQGLRLIYYSQIVNDFQKGDIAEGYSVSREKKESFPLTVTSAQKNPTAFYLCASSSRGQETQYFGPGTRLLVL.

The chain couples TRBV28 to TRBJ1-2, with D perhaps matching TRBD1 (6 bases). The V and J ends lost 5 bases and 6 bases respectively, with 25 bases between them. The CDR3 contains 17 residues. CDR1 and CDR2 from the germline V gene are MDHEN and SYDVKM. The CDR3 DNA reads as TGTGCCAGCAGTCCGGGGGGACCCCTGGCAGGGGTCGATGGCTACACCTTC. It is translated as CASSPGGPLAGVDGYTF.

The rearrangement joins TRBV18 to TRBJ2-7, with TRBD2 matching over 7 bases. Trimming took 8 bases from V and 3 from J; bases not matched to a gene: 13. The CDR3 totals 15 residues. Germline V gives CDR1 KGHSH, CDR2 LQKENI. The CDR3 protein is CASVPDLAVRYEQYF. In DNA, the CDR3 is TGTGCCAGCGTCCCCGACCTAGCGGTCCGCTACGAGCAGTACTTC.

Written as DNA, the CDR3 is TGTGCCAGCAGCCACGGGACTAGAGGGAGCACAGATACGCAGTATTTT. Residues: CASSHGTRGSTDTQYF. J is TRBJ2-3 and V is TRBV6-4, with 8 positions matching TRBD2. CDR1 and CDR2 (germline): MRHNA, SNTAGT. V was pared by 6 bases and J by 0 bases, with 8 bases of the junction left unmatched. The CDR3 consists of 16 residues.

For this clone: Other DNA sequences in this sample translate to the same CDR3. The rearrangement links TRBV7-3 to TRBJ2-6; a weak D match, TRBD1 (5 bases). The CDR3 totals 15 residues. Germline CDR1 SGHTA, CDR2 FQGTGA. Trimming took 4 bases from V and 0 from J, leaving 7 bases between them. This chain's CDR3 is CASSSTGSGANVLTF. The CDR3 coding sequence is TGTGCCAGCAGCTCAACAGGCTCTGGGGCCAACGTCCTGACTTTC. Full variable domain (remainder filled in from reference TRBV7-3 and TRBJ2-6): GAGVSQTPSNKVTEKGKYVELRCDPISGHTALYWYRQSLGQGPEFLIYFQGTGAADDSGLPNDRFFAVRPEGSVSTLKIQRTERGDSAVYLCASSSTGSGANVLTFGAGSRLTVL.

The genes are TRBV28 and TRBJ2-7, with 10 bases lining up with TRBD2. The germline gives CDR1 MDHEN, CDR2 SYDVKM. This CDR3 contains 20 residues. The V gene end was trimmed by 6 bases and the J gene end by 7 bases; junction bases not matched to a gene: 27. The CDR3 reads CASRPITGTASGRVPGEQYF. The CDR3 bases are TGTGCCAGCAGGCCTATCACCGGGACAGCGAGCGGGAGGGTTCCGGGGGAGCAGTACTTC.